These 5 T cell receptor beta chains were sequenced from one sample in a study of CXCR3-negative and CXCR3-positive naive CD8 T cells. Through 5' RACE with UMI labels, the TRB cDNA libraries were prepared. TCRdb re-called the 5' RACE reads; every CDR3 protein appears as one record, without DNA. This table holds some 6,000 distinct CDR3 sequences. Source material: naive CXCR3- CD8+ T cells from blood. As for subset: CD45RO-CCR7+CD27+CD95- naive CD8+ T cells lacking CXCR3 (TNR3-). These receptors all come from a human donor in good health. Some clones in this sample may be carry-over from other donors' samples.

The chain combines TRBV7-6 with TRBJ2-5; the TRBD1 assignment by TCRdb is unverifiable without DNA. Germline V CDR1 and CDR2: SGHVS, FNYEAQ. This CDR3 has 15 residues. CDR3 sequence reads: CASSSRTGDQETQYF.

The CDR3 protein is CASSAGAGELFF. J is TRBJ2-2 and V is TRBV12-3 or TRBV12-4; the D call from TCRdb, TRBD1, cannot be confirmed without DNA. The CDR3 is 12 residues long.

In terms of frequency, this clonotype is medium-sized. The chain combines TRBV20-1 with TRBJ2-7; TCRdb selects TRBD1, and the lack of DNA leaves this call unchecked. The CDR3 contains 13 residues. The germline gives CDR1 DFQATT, CDR2 SNEGSKA (reference sequence). The CDR3: CSARDVRGYEQYF.

This clonotype counts as medium-sized by frequency. The chain uses TRBV27 and TRBJ2-3. The CDR3 runs to 14 residues. Germline V gene lookup returns CDR1 MNHEY and CDR2 SMNVEV (reference sequence). CDR3 region: CASSNKHGTDTQYF.

This clonotype is classed as medium-sized (0.01 to 0.1%) by frequency. V is TRBV29-1 and J is TRBJ2-2; TCRdb calls TRBD1, which cannot be checked without DNA. The germline V gene has CDR1 SQVTM and CDR2 ANQGSEA. The CDR3 spans 15 residues. CDR3: CSVEGQESNTGELFF.